A single sample gave rise to the 28 T cell receptor beta chains below, sequenced in a study of a mutant IDH1 vaccine in newly diagnosed glioma. Their cognate antigens are unknown. The time point here: week 5, during vaccination. Each vaccine dose was 300 ug of mutant IDH1 20-mer peptide, with topical imiquimod. Using immunoSEQ multiplex PCR, the repertoire was profiled, and TCRdb retains in-frame clones only, with some absent. The sample comprises roughly 11,000 clones, around nine tenths of which are singletons, and 5.9% rests with the top ten. Sequenced material: PBMCs, taken from a glioma patient whose treatment included an IDH1 peptide vaccine. These receptors were obtained from a woman between 40 and 50 years old with glioma. Some clones in this sample may be carry-over from other donors' samples.

This clone was counted between two and nine times. The chain recombines TRBV4-1 with TRBJ2-7, with D possibly being TRBD1 (5 bases). Germline lookup yields CDR1 MGHRA and CDR2 YSYEKL. The CDR3 totals 15 residues. V was shortened by 0 bases and J by 3 bases, with 12 bases between the two germline ends. The DNA for the CDR3 is TGCGCCAGCAGCCAAGATCTAGGGGTCCTCTACGAGCAGTACTTC. It yields the protein CASSQDLGVLYEQYF.

The chain carries TRBV28 and TRBJ1-2; no clear D gene. The CDR3 has 12 amino acids. Germline-derived CDR1 and CDR2 are MDHEN and SYDVKM. Trimming cost V 3 bases and J 4 bases, with 6 bases left between them. Written as DNA, the CDR3 is TGTGCCAGCAGTTTTGAGTTCTATGGCTACACCTTC. It encodes CASSFEFYGYTF.

The chain links TRBV5-1 to TRBJ2-3, with 7 positions matching TRBD2. The CDR3 is 16 amino acids. The V and J ends lost 1 base and 2 bases, in that order; junction bases with no gene match: 7. The germline gives CDR1 SGHRS, CDR2 YFSETQ. CDR3 nucleotides: TGCGCCAGCAGCTTGAGACAGCGGGGAGTCACAGATACGCAGTATTTT. Encoded protein: CASSLRQRGVTDTQYF.

The chain combines TRBV6-5 with TRBJ2-7; TRBD1 aligns across 7 bases. The CDR3 spans 14 residues. Germline V gene lookup returns CDR1 MNHEY and CDR2 SVGAGI. J gave up 6 bases and V 5 bases, and 10 bases lay outside the gene matches. The CDR3 loop reads CASSTTRTGAEQYF. As DNA, the CDR3 is TGTGCCAGCAGTACCACGCGCACAGGGGCCGAGCAGTACTTC.

In its sample, this clone was seen a few times. The rearrangement links TRBV6-6 to TRBJ1-1; a possible D gene is TRBD1 (5 bases). The length of the CDR3 is 16 residues. Germline V CDR1 and CDR2: MNHNY, SVGAGI (reference sequence). Deletions cut 7 bases from V and 13 bases from J, with 31 bases between. CDR3 region: CASTVNPTGPSGWGFF. The CDR3 nucleotides are TGTGCCAGCACAGTTAACCCCACGGGCCCATCAGGGTGGGGTTTCTTT.

The chain uses TRBV18 and TRBJ1-5; no clear D gene. CDR1 is KGHSH, CDR2 LQKENI, per germline. The CDR3 runs 14 residues. Trimming stripped 9 bases from V and 3 bases from J, with 15 bases between. The CDR3 spells CASSYGKYNQPQHF. In DNA, the CDR3 is TGTGCCAGTTCCTACGGGAAGTACAATCAGCCCCAGCATTTT.

DNA of the CDR3: TGCGCCAGCAGGAGGACAGGGTCAGGGTATGGCTACACCTTC. Encoded protein: CASRRTGSGYGYTF. This chain links TRBV5-1 with TRBJ1-2; 8 nucleotides align to TRBD1. The CDR3 extends over 14 amino acids. V lost 5 bases and J lost 5; bases outside the gene matches: 8. Germline values: CDR1 SGHRS, CDR2 YFSETQ.

The CDR3: CASVPTGPGRETQYF. The CDR3 DNA is TGTGCCAGCGTCCCGACAGGTCCGGGGAGGGAGACCCAGTACTTC. The chain combines TRBV18 with TRBJ2-5; D may match TRBD1 or TRBD2 (6 bases each). CDR1 and CDR2 from the germline V gene are KGHSH and LQKENI. The CDR3 totals 15 residues. The germline V and J ends were trimmed by 8 bases and 5 bases, with 21 bases remaining between them.

CDR3 sequence (DNA): TGTGCCAGCAGTGTTCTGCTTGCCTCAACTAATGAAAAACTGTTTTTT. It is translated as CASSVLLASTNEKLFF. This chain joins TRBV6-1 and TRBJ1-4; D not certain. This CDR3 is built from 16 residues. Trimming took off 4 bases at V and 0 bases at J, with 12 bases between the two ends. CDR1 is MNHNS and CDR2 is SASEGT in the germline V gene.

This clone was detected only once. V and J are TRBV18 and TRBJ2-2; 10 bases line up with TRBD1. J was trimmed by 4 bases and V by 6 bases; bases with no gene match: 5. CDR3 length: 15 amino acids. Germline V gene sequence: CDR1 KGHSH, CDR2 LQKENI. The DNA for the CDR3 is TGTGCCAGCTCGGTCGGACAGGGGGTCACCGGGGAGCTGTTTTTT. This translates into CASSVGQGVTGELFF. The variable domain in full, with the rest retrieved from reference TRBV18 and TRBJ2-2, is NAGVMQNPRHLVRRRGQEARLRCSPMKGHSHVYWYRQLPEEGLKFMVYLQKENIIDESGMPKERFSAEFPKEGPSILRIQQVVRGDSAAYFCASSVGQGVTGELFFGEGSRLTVL.

The genes are TRBV27 and TRBJ2-7; the match to TRBD2 covers 12 bases. The CDR3 loop spans 18 amino acids. The V gene end was trimmed by 6 bases and the J gene end by 0 bases; junction bases not matched to a gene: 12. Per the germline V gene, CDR1 is MNHEY and CDR2 is SMNVEV (reference sequence). The DNA for the CDR3 is TGTGCCAGCAGGACCGGGACTAGCGGGCGATGGAGCTCCTACGAGCAGTACTTC. Its protein product is CASRTGTSGRWSSYEQYF.

The chain couples TRBV7-8 to TRBJ2-2, with D possibly TRBD2 on 5 matching bases. V was clipped by 3 bases and J by 6 bases, with 5 bases between them. The CDR3 has 12 residues. CDR1 is SGHVS, CDR2 FQNEAQ, per germline. CDR3 sequence reads: CASSFGAGELFF. The CDR3 bases are TGTGCCAGCAGCTTCGGGGCCGGGGAGCTGTTTTTT.

This chain links TRBV18 with TRBJ2-2; D is uncertain. The CDR3 spans 12 residues. The germline gives CDR1 KGHSH, CDR2 LQKENI. V was cut by 3 bases and J by 6 bases, with 5 bases left in between. The CDR3 DNA sequence: TGTGCCAGCTCACCTAAACCCGGGGAGCTGTTTTTT. The encoded protein is CASSPKPGELFF.

The genes are TRBV5-1 and TRBJ2-1; 9 bases line up with TRBD2. Trimming at V came to 2 bases and at J to 7 bases, leaving 16 bases not matched to a gene. The CDR3 has 18 amino acids. CDR1 is SGHRS and CDR2 is YFSETQ in the germline V gene. The CDR3 is CASSLDLQSSAGGNEQFF. The DNA of the CDR3 is TGCGCCAGCAGCTTAGACCTCCAATCTAGCGCGGGGGGGAATGAGCAGTTCTTC. The variable domain in full, completed from reference TRBV5-1 and TRBJ2-1, reads KAGVTQTPRYLIKTRGQQVTLSCSPISGHRSVSWYQQTPGQGLQFLFEYFSETQRNKGNFPGRFSGRQFSNSRSEMNVSTLELGDSALYLCASSLDLQSSAGGNEQFFGPGTRLTVL.

Only one count was recorded for this clone. This chain links TRBV9 with TRBJ2-3, with D uncertain. Looked up from germline, CDR1 is SGDLS and CDR2 is YYNGEE. The V end lost 3 bases, the J end lost 2 bases, and 4 bases lay between the germline ends. The CDR3 consists of 12 residues. CDR3 sequence: CASSGATDTQYF. CDR3 DNA sequence: TGTGCCAGCAGCGGGGCCACAGATACGCAGTATTTT.

V and J are TRBV9 and TRBJ2-2; 9 bases align to TRBD1. The CDR3 spans 15 residues. V gave up 4 bases and J gave up 5 bases; unmatched junction bases: 6. Germline loops: CDR1 SGDLS, CDR2 YYNGEE. The CDR3 protein is CASSPRTGDTGELFF. DNA of the CDR3: TGTGCCAGCAGCCCTCGGACAGGGGATACCGGGGAGCTGTTTTTT. Filled out from reference TRBV9 and TRBJ2-2, the complete variable domain reads DSGVTQTPKHLITATGQRVTLRCSPRSGDLSVYWYQQSLDQGLQFLIQYYNGEERAKGNILERFSAQQFPDLHSELNLSSLELGDSALYFCASSPRTGDTGELFFGEGSRLTVL.

The chain has TRBV7-2 and TRBJ1-2; tentatively, D is TRBD1 (5 bases). V was shortened by 5 bases and J by 4 bases, with 14 bases between the two germline ends. Germline V gene sequence: CDR1 SGHTA, CDR2 FQGNSA. CDR3 length: 14 residues. The CDR3 here is CASSPEAGFYGYTF. Here the CDR3 DNA reads TGTGCCAGCAGCCCGGAGGCAGGGTTCTATGGCTACACCTTC.

The CDR3 is CASSDSGPYEQYF. The DNA of the CDR3 is TGCGCCAGCAGTGACTCGGGCCCCTACGAGCAGTACTTC. This chain connects TRBV10-2 to TRBJ2-7; D ambiguous. Germline V gene data show CDR1 as WSHSY and CDR2 as SAAADI. The CDR3 is 13 amino acids. With 3 bases removed from V and 2 bases from J, the gap between germline ends came to 8 bases.

V gene TRBV6-5 combines with J gene TRBJ1-5; D perhaps matches TRBD1 (5 bases). This CDR3 comprises 14 residues. The germline CDR1 and CDR2 sequences are MNHEY and SVGAGI. Trimming cost V 0 bases and J 3 bases, with 6 bases left between them. The CDR3 sequence: CASSYSGANQPQHF. CDR3 DNA: TGTGCCAGCAGTTACTCTGGGGCCAATCAGCCCCAGCATTTT.

This rearrangement joins TRBV30 to TRBJ2-2, with D possibly being TRBD2 (6 bases). Trimming cost V 3 bases and J 0 bases, with 8 bases left between them. The CDR3 contains 14 residues. From germline, CDR1 is GTSNPN and CDR2 SVGIG (reference sequence). The CDR3 sequence is CAWSTGANTGELFF. CDR3 sequence (DNA): TGTGCCTGGAGCACGGGAGCGAACACCGGGGAGCTGTTTTTT.

The V and J genes are TRBV5-5 and TRBJ1-1, with D maybe TRBD1 (5 bases). Germline CDR1 and CDR2: SGHKS and YYEKEE (reference sequence). The length of the CDR3 is 15 residues. V lost 0 bases, J lost 5 bases, and 14 bases lay in between. The CDR3 sequence is CASSLGGFLRTEAFF. CDR3 bases: TGTGCCAGCAGCTTGGGGGGCTTTTTGAGGACTGAAGCTTTCTTT.

The chain couples TRBV2 to TRBJ1-1, with TRBD1 matching 9 bases. The V gene's germline CDR1 is SNHLY and CDR2 FYNNEI. With 7 bases clipped from V and 1 base from J, the junction kept 4 bases outside the gene matches. CDR3 length: 14 residues. This chain's CDR3 is CASISDRGNTEAFF. In nucleotides, the CDR3 is TGTGCCAGCATTTCGGACAGGGGGAACACTGAAGCTTTCTTT.

This clone was observed a handful of times. The chain is built from TRBV10-2 and TRBJ1-5; perhaps TRBD1 as D (5 bases). CDR3 size: 15 residues. The V end was cut by 4 bases, the J end by 7 bases, with 17 bases between. CDR1 is WSHSY and CDR2 is SAAADI in the germline V gene. The CDR3 coding sequence is TGCGCCAGCAGTGCCGGGGGGGAGGGAGGACAGCCCCAGCATTTT. Protein sequence: CASSAGGEGGQPQHF.

The chain employs TRBV4-2 and TRBJ2-2; D possibly corresponds to TRBD2 (5 bases). The ends were cut back, 1 base at V and 5 bases at J, with 11 bases in the middle. CDR1 is LGHNA and CDR2 is YNFKEQ in the germline V gene. The CDR3 length is 15 residues. For the CDR3, the DNA is TGTGCCAGCAGCCAAGCCGGGGATCAGACCGGGGAGCTGTTTTTT. Translating it yields CASSQAGDQTGELFF.

As regards this clone: A junction boundary mismatches the germline segment, possibly from a read error. The V call is TRBV18, the J call TRBJ1-2; the match to TRBD1 covers 8 bases. The germline V gene has CDR1 KGHSH and CDR2 LQKENI. There are 14 residues in the CDR3. The CDR3 protein is CASSPPQGANGYTF. CDR3 coding DNA: TGTGCCAGCTCTCCACCGCAGGGGGCAAATGGCTACACCTTC. Full variable domain (remainder filled in from reference TRBV18 and TRBJ1-2): NAGVMQNPRHLVRRRGQEARLRCSPMKGHSHVYWYRQLPEEGLKFMVYLQKENIIDESGMPKERFSAEFPKEGPSILRIQQVVRGDSAAYFCASSPPQGANGYTFGSGTRLTVV.

This chain uses TRBV7-9 with TRBJ2-5; D is perhaps TRBD1 or TRBD2 (7 bases each). V was trimmed by 8 bases and J by 5 bases, leaving 18 bases between them. The CDR3 length is 14 residues. Germline loops: CDR1 SEHNR, CDR2 FQNEAQ (reference sequence). CDR3 loop: CASEPGGEGETQYF. As DNA, the CDR3 is TGTGCCAGCGAGCCAGGGGGGGAAGGGGAGACCCAGTACTTC.

The chain couples TRBV7-9 to TRBJ2-5; no definite D call. Germline lookup yields CDR1 SEHNR and CDR2 FQNEAQ (reference sequence). The CDR3 totals 14 residues. Trimming cost V 5 bases and J 0 bases, with 10 bases left between them. CDR3 sequence: CASSAPWYQETQYF. For the CDR3, the DNA is TGTGCCAGCAGCGCCCCTTGGTACCAAGAGACCCAGTACTTC.

The genes are TRBV7-9 and TRBJ1-5; D call uncertain. The CDR3 is made up of 12 amino acids. The V gene lost 1 base and the J gene lost 5 bases, with 3 bases spanning the gap. Germline V gives CDR1 SEHNR, CDR2 FQNEAQ (reference sequence). The CDR3 here is CASSLGDQPQHF. The CDR3 coding sequence is TGTGCCAGCAGCTTAGGGGATCAGCCCCAGCATTTT.